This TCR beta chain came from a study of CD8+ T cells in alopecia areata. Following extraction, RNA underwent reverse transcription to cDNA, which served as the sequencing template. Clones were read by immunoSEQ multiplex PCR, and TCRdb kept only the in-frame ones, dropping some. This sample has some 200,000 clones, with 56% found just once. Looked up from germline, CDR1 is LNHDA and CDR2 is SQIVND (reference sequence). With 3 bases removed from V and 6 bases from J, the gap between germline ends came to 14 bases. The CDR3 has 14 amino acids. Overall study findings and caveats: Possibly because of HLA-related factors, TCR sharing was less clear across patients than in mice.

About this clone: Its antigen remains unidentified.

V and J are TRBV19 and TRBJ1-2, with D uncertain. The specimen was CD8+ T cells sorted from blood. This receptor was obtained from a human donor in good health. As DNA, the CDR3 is TGTGCCAGTAGTATCCTTGGACTGCAGGATGGCTACACCTTC. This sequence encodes CASSILGLQDGYTF.